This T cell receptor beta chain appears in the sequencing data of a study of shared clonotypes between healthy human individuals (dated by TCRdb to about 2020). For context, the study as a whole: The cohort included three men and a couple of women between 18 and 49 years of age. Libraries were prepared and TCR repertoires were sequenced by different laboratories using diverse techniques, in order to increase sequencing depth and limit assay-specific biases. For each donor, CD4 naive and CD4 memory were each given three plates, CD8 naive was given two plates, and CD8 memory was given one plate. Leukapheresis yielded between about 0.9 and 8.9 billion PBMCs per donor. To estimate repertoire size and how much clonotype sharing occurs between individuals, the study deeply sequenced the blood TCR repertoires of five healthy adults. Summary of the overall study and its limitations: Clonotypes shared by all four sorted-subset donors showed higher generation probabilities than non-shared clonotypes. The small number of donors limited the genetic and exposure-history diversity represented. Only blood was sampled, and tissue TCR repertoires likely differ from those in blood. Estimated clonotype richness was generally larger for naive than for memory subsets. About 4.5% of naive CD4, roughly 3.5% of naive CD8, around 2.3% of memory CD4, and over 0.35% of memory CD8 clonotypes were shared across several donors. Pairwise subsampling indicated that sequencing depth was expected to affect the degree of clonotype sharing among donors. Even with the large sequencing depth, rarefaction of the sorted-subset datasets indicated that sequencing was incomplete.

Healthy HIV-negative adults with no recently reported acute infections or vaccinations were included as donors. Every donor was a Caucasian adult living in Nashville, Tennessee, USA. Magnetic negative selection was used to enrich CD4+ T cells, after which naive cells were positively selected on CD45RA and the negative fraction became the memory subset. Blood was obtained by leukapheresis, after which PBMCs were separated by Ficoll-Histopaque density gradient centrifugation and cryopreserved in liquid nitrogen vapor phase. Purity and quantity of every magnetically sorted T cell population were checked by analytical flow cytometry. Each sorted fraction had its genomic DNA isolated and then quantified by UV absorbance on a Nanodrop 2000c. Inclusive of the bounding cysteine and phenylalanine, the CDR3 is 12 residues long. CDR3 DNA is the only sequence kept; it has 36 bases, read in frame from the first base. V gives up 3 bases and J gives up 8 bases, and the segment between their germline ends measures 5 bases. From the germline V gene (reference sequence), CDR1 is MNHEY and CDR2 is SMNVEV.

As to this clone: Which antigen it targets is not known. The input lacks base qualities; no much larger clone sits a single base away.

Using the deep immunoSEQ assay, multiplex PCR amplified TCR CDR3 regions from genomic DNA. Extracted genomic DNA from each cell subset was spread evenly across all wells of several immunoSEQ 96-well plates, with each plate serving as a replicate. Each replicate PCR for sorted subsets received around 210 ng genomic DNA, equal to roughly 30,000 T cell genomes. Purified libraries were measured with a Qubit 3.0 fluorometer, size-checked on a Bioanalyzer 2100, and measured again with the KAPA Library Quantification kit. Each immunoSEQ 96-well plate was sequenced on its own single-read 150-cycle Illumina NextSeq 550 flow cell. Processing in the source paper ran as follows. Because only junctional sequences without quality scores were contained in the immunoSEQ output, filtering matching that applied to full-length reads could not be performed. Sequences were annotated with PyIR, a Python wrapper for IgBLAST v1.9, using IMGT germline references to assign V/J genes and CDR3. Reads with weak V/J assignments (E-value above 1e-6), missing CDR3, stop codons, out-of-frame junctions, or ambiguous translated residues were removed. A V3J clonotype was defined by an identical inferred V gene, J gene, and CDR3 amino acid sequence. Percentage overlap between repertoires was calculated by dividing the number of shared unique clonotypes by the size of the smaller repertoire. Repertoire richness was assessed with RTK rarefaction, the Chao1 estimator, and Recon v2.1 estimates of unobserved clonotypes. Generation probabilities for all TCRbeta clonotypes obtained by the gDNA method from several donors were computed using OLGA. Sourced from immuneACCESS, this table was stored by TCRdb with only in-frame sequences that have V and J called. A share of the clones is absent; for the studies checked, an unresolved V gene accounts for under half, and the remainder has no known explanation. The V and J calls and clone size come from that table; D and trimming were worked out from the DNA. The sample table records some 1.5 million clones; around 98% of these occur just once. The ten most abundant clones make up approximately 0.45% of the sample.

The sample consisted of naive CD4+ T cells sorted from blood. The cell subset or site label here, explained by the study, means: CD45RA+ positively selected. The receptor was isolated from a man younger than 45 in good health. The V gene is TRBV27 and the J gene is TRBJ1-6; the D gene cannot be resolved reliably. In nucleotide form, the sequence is TGTGCCAGCAGTTTTCGAGATTCACCCCTCCACTTT. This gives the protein CASSFRDSPLHF.